Presented here are 28 T cell receptor beta chains from one specimen sequenced in a study of blood T cell repertoires in COVID-19. Profiled with immunoSEQ multiplex PCR; TCRdb holds only in-frame clones, not every one. The table records 97,000 or so clones, roughly 87% of them present only once. Sequenced sample: peripheral blood. The origin of the receptors is a man older than 75 with acute or convalescent COVID-19.

J is TRBJ2-4 and V is TRBV27; maybe TRBD2 (5 bases). Deletions cut 2 bases from V and 5 bases from J, with 7 bases between. The CDR3 has 13 amino acids. Germline CDR1 is MNHEY and CDR2 is SMNVEV (reference sequence). CDR3 nucleotides: TGTGCCAGCAGTTTAAACGGGGAAAACATTCAGTACTTC. Its protein is CASSLNGENIQYF.

The rearrangement joins TRBV6-2 or TRBV6-3 to TRBJ2-5, with TRBD1 as a possible D gene (5 bases). The CDR3 has 14 amino acids. Looked up from germline, CDR1 is MNHEY and CDR2 is SVGEGT. The V end lost 5 bases, the J end lost 0 bases, and 10 bases lay between the germline ends. The CDR3, as DNA: TGTGCCAGCAGTCCCGACAGATACCAAGAGACCCAGTACTTC. Its translation is CASSPDRYQETQYF.

The chain employs TRBV7-9 and TRBJ1-1; D is perhaps TRBD1 (6 bases). From germline, CDR1 is SEHNR and CDR2 FQNEAQ (reference sequence). Trimming stripped 4 bases from V and 10 bases from J, with 19 bases between. The CDR3 spans 14 residues. The CDR3 nucleotides read TGTGCCAGCAGCTCCCTAAGACAGGCGACGGGAGCTTTCTTT. Amino acids: CASSSLRQATGAFF.

J is TRBJ2-2 and V is TRBV4-3; 10 nucleotides align to TRBD2. Germline CDR1 LGHNA, CDR2 YSLEER. With 0 bases clipped from V and 5 bases from J, the junction kept 6 bases outside the gene matches. The CDR3 has 17 residues. The CDR3 spells CASSQESGRALTGELFF. The CDR3 DNA reads as TGCGCCAGCAGCCAAGAGAGCGGGAGGGCCCTTACCGGGGAGCTGTTTTTT.

This clone was detected once. The chain couples TRBV21-1 to TRBJ2-2; the table's TRBD2 call for D was not verified on the DNA. TRBV21-1 is flagged as a pseudogene. This CDR3 region has 16 residues. The CDR3 region has the DNA TGTGCCAGCAGCCCCCGGACTTATATAGCCAACGGGGAGCTGTTTTTT. It is translated as CASSPRTYIANGELFF.

The rearrangement links TRBV5-4 to TRBJ2-1; 10 positions match TRBD1. The germline V gene has CDR1 SGHNT and CDR2 YYREEE (reference sequence). The CDR3 has 16 amino acids. Trimming cost V 2 bases and J 4 bases; bases outside gene matches: 6. The CDR3 protein is CASSFRTGGTYNEQFF. Written as DNA, the CDR3 is TGTGCCAGCAGCTTCCGGACAGGGGGGACATACAATGAGCAGTTCTTC.

The CDR3 spells CASSEQGTGNEQFF. In nucleotides, the CDR3 is TGTGCCAGCAGTGAACAGGGAACAGGAAATGAGCAGTTCTTC. The chain has TRBV5-4 and TRBJ2-1, with D perhaps TRBD1 (6 bases). V lost 5 bases and J lost 7, with 16 bases in between. The CDR3 runs to 14 residues. Germline V gene data show CDR1 as SGHNT and CDR2 as YYREEE (reference sequence).

With regard to this clone: This CDR3 is also generated by other DNA sequences in the sample. The chain joins TRBV28 to TRBJ1-4; 11 bases are shared with TRBD1. Germline CDR1 reads MDHEN; CDR2 reads SYDVKM. With V trimmed by 3 bases and J by 7 bases, 4 bases remained unmatched. The CDR3 runs to 15 residues. The CDR3 DNA follows: TGTGCCAGCAGTTTCGGACAGGGGGCGGGTGAAAAACTGTTTTTT. It is translated as CASSFGQGAGEKLFF.

V gene TRBV21-1 combines with J gene TRBJ1-2. TRBV21-1 is listed as a pseudogene. This CDR3 has 14 amino acids. The CDR3 is CASSSRGRGGCYTF. In DNA, the CDR3 is TGTGCCAGCAGCTCAAGGGGGAGGGGAGGCTGCTACACCTTC.

V gene TRBV7-2 combines with J gene TRBJ1-3, with D unclear. The CDR3 is 15 amino acids. Per the germline V gene, CDR1 is SGHTA and CDR2 is FQGNSA. Trimming cost V 7 bases and J 4 bases, with 17 bases left between them. The CDR3: CASTFPGELGNTIYF. CDR3 sequence (DNA): TGTGCCAGCACCTTCCCAGGTGAATTGGGAAACACCATATATTTT. Together with reference TRBV7-2 and TRBJ1-3, the CDR3 gives the full variable domain: GAGVSQSPSNKVTEKGKDVELRCDPISGHTALYWYRQSLGQGLEFLIYFQGNSAPDKSGLPSDRFSAERTGGSVSTLTIQRTQQEDSAVYLCASTFPGELGNTIYFGEGSWLTVV.

The rearrangement links TRBV11-3 to TRBJ2-3, with D unresolved. Germline V gene sequence: CDR1 SGHNT, CDR2 YENEEA. The CDR3 runs to 14 residues. V lost 0 bases, J lost 2 bases, and 6 bases lay in between. The CDR3 spells CASSLDGYTDTQYF. As DNA, the CDR3 is TGTGCCAGCAGCTTAGACGGGTACACAGATACGCAGTATTTT.

The genes are TRBV9 and TRBJ2-1; the match to TRBD2 covers 11 bases. Unmatched junction bases numbered 6, after V lost 1 base and J lost 6 bases. The CDR3 is made up of 16 amino acids. Germline V gene lookup returns CDR1 SGDLS and CDR2 YYNGEE. CDR3 sequence (DNA): TGTGCCAGCAGCGTAATAGCTAGCGGGGGGTTCAATGAGCAGTTCTTC. Translation gives CASSVIASGGFNEQFF.

This sequence joins TRBV19 and TRBJ1-2; TRBD1 matches at 9 bases. V lost 7 bases to trimming and J lost 2 bases; unmatched junction nucleotides: 5. Germline V CDR1 and CDR2: LNHDA, SQIVND (reference sequence). The CDR3 covers 14 residues. The CDR3 sequence: CASTMGQGNYGYTF. CDR3 bases: TGTGCCAGTACCATGGGACAGGGCAACTATGGCTACACCTTC.

The rearrangement uses TRBV7-2 and TRBJ2-3, with a possible D match to TRBD2 (6 bases). Germline V lookup: CDR1 SGHTA, CDR2 FQGNSA. There are 14 residues in the CDR3. V was clipped by 3 bases and J by 3 bases, with 10 bases between them. CDR3 residues: CASSLAGGTDTQYF. The CDR3 nucleotides are TGTGCCAGCAGCTTGGCCGGAGGGACAGATACGCAGTATTTT.

The V call is TRBV27, the J call TRBJ1-4; D not certain. Germline-derived CDR1 and CDR2 are MNHEY and SMNVEV (reference sequence). V was shortened by 3 bases and J by 5 bases, with 13 bases between the two germline ends. CDR3 length: 15 amino acids. CDR3: CASSFSTTVNEKLFF. The CDR3 DNA reads as TGTGCCAGCAGTTTTTCGACAACCGTCAATGAAAAACTGTTTTTT.

In DNA, the CDR3 is TGTGCCAGTAGGACCCTAAGACAGGAGGACTATGGCTACACCTTC. This gives the protein CASRTLRQEDYGYTF. This chain connects TRBV19 to TRBJ1-2; a weak D match, TRBD1 (6 bases). V lost 6 bases and J lost 3, with 17 bases in between. In germline, CDR1 is LNHDA, CDR2 SQIVND (reference sequence). CDR3 length: 15 residues.

This clone appeared once. The chain uses TRBV18 and TRBJ1-3; TRBD1 aligns across 7 bases. V gave up 3 bases and J gave up 0 bases; unmatched junction bases: 5. Germline V gene data show CDR1 as KGHSH and CDR2 as LQKENI. The CDR3 spans 16 residues. This chain's CDR3 is CASSPTTGLSGNTIYF. DNA for the CDR3: TGTGCCAGCTCACCCACGACAGGGCTCTCTGGAAACACCATATATTTT.

The rearrangement links TRBV27 to TRBJ1-5, with D hard to call. Germline V CDR1 and CDR2: MNHEY, SMNVEV (reference sequence). The CDR3 runs to 15 residues. The V and J ends lost 5 bases and 3 bases respectively, with 14 bases between them. The DNA for the CDR3 is TGTGCCAGCAGTCCCCGACGGAGGGACAATCAGCCCCAGCATTTT. It translates to CASSPRRRDNQPQHF.

The chain joins TRBV4-1 to TRBJ2-3; tentative D call: TRBD1 (8 bases). This CDR3 comprises 18 residues. The germline V and J ends were trimmed by 0 bases and 0 bases, with 16 bases remaining between them. Germline CDR1 is MGHRA and CDR2 is YSYEKL. CDR3 residues: CASSQDGGQGASTDTQYF. CDR3 nucleotides: TGCGCCAGCAGCCAAGACGGGGGGCAGGGGGCGAGCACAGATACGCAGTATTTT.

Details on this clone: Other nucleotide sequences from this sample produce the same CDR3. This chain links TRBV7-8 with TRBJ1-1; no clear D. The CDR3 covers 13 residues. The V gene's germline CDR1 is SGHVS and CDR2 FQNEAQ. Trimming left V 6 bases short and J 0 bases short, with 8 bases between. The CDR3 sequence: CASSRDLNTEAFF. The CDR3 DNA reads as TGTGCCAGCAGTCGGGATTTGAACACTGAAGCTTTCTTT.

Here the CDR3 reads CASSPSVGQMRGELFF. CDR3 DNA: TGTGCCAGCAGCCCAAGCGTCGGTCAGATGAGGGGGGAGCTGTTTTTT. This chain links TRBV7-8 with TRBJ2-2; D is undetermined. The V end lost 5 bases, the J end lost 8 bases, and 21 bases lay between the germline ends. CDR3 length: 16 amino acids. Germline V gene sequence: CDR1 SGHVS, CDR2 FQNEAQ.

CDR3 coding DNA: TGTGCCAGCAGCTTCCCGGGCCTCGGGGGGGCCTACGAGCAGTACTTC. Its protein product is CASSFPGLGGAYEQYF. The chain combines TRBV5-8 with TRBJ2-7; 8 bases are a match to TRBD2. V lost 2 bases to trimming and J lost 2 bases; unmatched junction nucleotides: 9. The CDR3 totals 16 residues. CDR1 is SGHTS and CDR2 is YDEGEE in the germline V gene. Together with reference TRBV5-8 and TRBJ2-7, the CDR3 gives the full variable domain: EAGVTQSPTHLIKTRGQQATLRCSPISGHTSVYWYQQALGLGLQFLLWYDEGEERNRGNFPPRFSGRQFPNYSSELNVNALELEDSALYLCASSFPGLGGAYEQYFGPGTRLTVT.

The CDR3 loop is CASSPTRRQNSPLHF. The CDR3 region has the DNA TGTGCCAGCAGTCCGACTAGGAGGCAGAATTCACCCCTCCACTTT. The V and J genes are TRBV27 and TRBJ1-6; no clear D gene. Germline V gene data show CDR1 as MNHEY and CDR2 as SMNVEV (reference sequence). V lost 5 bases and J lost 7, with 15 bases in between. This CDR3 has 15 amino acids.

The chain carries TRBV6-1 and TRBJ2-6; D not certain. Trimming shortened V by 0 bases and J by 4 bases, and 13 bases separated the two germline ends. The CDR3 runs to 17 residues. Per germline, CDR1 MNHNS and CDR2 SASEGT. The CDR3 sequence is CASSEASTGPGANVLTF. CDR3 DNA sequence: TGTGCCAGCAGTGAAGCGTCTACTGGGCCCGGGGCCAACGTCCTGACTTTC.

V gene TRBV5-1 combines with J gene TRBJ2-3; 10 bases agree with TRBD2. With V trimmed by 4 bases and J by 0 bases, 5 bases remained unmatched. Germline CDR1 reads SGHRS; CDR2 reads YFSETQ. There are 16 residues in the CDR3. DNA for the CDR3: TGCGCCAGCAGCCGCCAAGCGGGAGGGAGCACAGATACGCAGTATTTT. This encodes CASSRQAGGSTDTQYF.

This chain joins TRBV7-2 and TRBJ2-5; a possible D gene is TRBD2 (5 bases). Germline loops: CDR1 SGHTA, CDR2 FQGNSA. CDR3 size: 14 residues. V lost 2 bases, J lost 7 bases, and 14 bases lay in between. DNA of the CDR3: TGTGCCAGCAGCTTAAGAGGGCTCCAGAGGACCCAGTACTTC. Translated, it gives CASSLRGLQRTQYF.

The chain uses TRBV9 and TRBJ2-1, with a possible D match to TRBD1 (5 bases). This CDR3 contains 13 residues. V was shortened by 6 bases and J by 7 bases, with 14 bases between the two germline ends. Germline lookup yields CDR1 SGDLS and CDR2 YYNGEE. The DNA for the CDR3 is TGTGCCAGCACCCGAGACAGCTATAATGAGCAGTTCTTC. This sequence encodes CASTRDSYNEQFF.

This sequence joins TRBV6-2 or TRBV6-3 and TRBJ2-5, with TRBD1 identical over 7 bases. The CDR3 sequence is 15 residues long. From germline, CDR1 is MNHEY and CDR2 SVGEGT. Germline trimming cut 6 bases from V and 0 bases from J; bases unmatched to any gene: 7. The CDR3 sequence is CASSTGTENQETQYF. As DNA, the CDR3 is TGTGCCAGCAGCACCGGGACAGAGAACCAAGAGACCCAGTACTTC.